One and the same sample provided the 23 T cell receptor beta chains below, sequenced in a study of T cell repertoires in cytomegalovirus infection (dated by TCRdb to about 2019). Sequencing was performed on an Illumina HiSeq 1500. The public reads were reprocessed in TCRdb via fastp at Q25 and MiXCR, keeping in-frame beta chains. Duplicate CDR3 protein sequences are folded into a single record with the most common DNA and genes. Recorded for this sample are roughly 100,000 distinct CDR3 sequences; more than 15% of them occurred a single time. 6.5% to 9.5% of the sample is in the top ten clones. The sample taken for sequencing was PBMCs. The receptors originated from a human donor in good health (CMV status not recorded). Some clones in this sample may be carry-over from other donors' samples.

V usage is TRBV6-2 or TRBV6-3 and J usage is TRBJ2-7; possibly TRBD2 for D (6 bases). V was shortened by 5 bases and J by 0 bases, with 11 bases between the two germline ends. This CDR3 comprises 14 residues. Germline values: CDR1 MNHEY, CDR2 SVGEGT. CDR3 nucleotide sequence: TGTGCCAGCAGTCTAGCGCCGAGCTCCTACGAGCAGTACTTC. Protein sequence: CASSLAPSSYEQYF.

V usage is TRBV11-2 and J usage is TRBJ1-2, with 7 bases aligning to TRBD1. This CDR3 has 15 amino acids. J gave up 3 bases and V 4 bases, and 8 bases lay outside the gene matches. Germline V lookup: CDR1 SGHAT, CDR2 FQNNGV. The CDR3 loop reads CASSSYYTGDYGYTF. The DNA of the CDR3 is TGTGCCAGCAGCTCCTATTACACAGGGGACTATGGCTACACCTTC.

The chain recombines TRBV20-1 with TRBJ2-3; maybe TRBD2 (6 bases). Germline V gene lookup returns CDR1 DFQATT and CDR2 SNEGSKA (reference sequence). The CDR3 runs 16 residues. V lost 4 bases to trimming and J lost 1 base, with 18 bases between them. The CDR3 spells CSAINVEERGTDTQYF. Here the CDR3 DNA reads TGCAGTGCTATTAACGTAGAAGAGCGGGGCACAGATACGCAGTATTTT.

There are many counts of this clonotype. The chain couples TRBV12-5 to TRBJ2-1, with D uncertain. Trimming removed 4 bases from V and 5 bases from J, with 12 bases in between. There are 14 residues in the CDR3. Germline V gene lookup returns CDR1 LGHNT and CDR2 FRNRAP. The CDR3 DNA reads TGTGCTAGTGGTTATCAACCCTTGGACAATGAGCAGTTCTTC. Protein sequence: CASGYQPLDNEQFF.

This clonotype was detected many times. The V call is TRBV7-9, the J call TRBJ2-7; D is possibly TRBD2 (5 bases). The CDR3 spans 14 residues. The germline V and J ends were trimmed by 5 bases and 0 bases, with 11 bases remaining between them. CDR1 is SEHNR and CDR2 is FQNEAQ in the germline V gene (reference sequence). Written as DNA, the CDR3 is TGTGCCAGCAGCGTTAGCGCCAGCTCCTACGAGCAGTACTTC. Protein product: CASSVSASSYEQYF.

The chain recombines TRBV30 with TRBJ1-2; TRBD1 might be the D (6 bases). The ends were cut back, 5 bases at V and 7 bases at J, with 20 bases in the middle. Germline V lookup: CDR1 GTSNPN, CDR2 SVGIG (reference sequence). CDR3 size: 14 residues. Written as DNA, the CDR3 is TGTGCCTGGGGTTCAACAGGGCCGTTCGGTGGCTACACCTTC. This gives the protein CAWGSTGPFGGYTF.

The sample holds many counts of this clonotype. The CDR3 nucleotides read TGCAGTGCTAGTGGCGAGAGCTCCTATAATTCACCCCTCCACTTT. Protein: CSASGESSYNSPLHF. This chain links TRBV20-1 with TRBJ1-6, with D hard to call. Trimming left V 3 bases short and J 0 bases short, with 9 bases between. Germline V gene sequence: CDR1 DFQATT, CDR2 SNEGSKA (reference sequence). CDR3 size: 15 residues.

This clonotype was counted many times. The chain employs TRBV7-2 and TRBJ2-1, with TRBD2 matching over 12 bases. The length of the CDR3 is 16 residues. J gave up 9 bases and V 5 bases, and 11 bases lay outside the gene matches. Germline CDR1 reads SGHTA; CDR2 reads FQGNSA. CDR3 loop: CASSPPGLAGLSEQFF. In DNA form, the CDR3 reads TGTGCCAGCAGCCCACCGGGACTAGCGGGTCTGAGTGAGCAGTTCTTC.

This clonotype was counted many times. This chain joins TRBV6-2 or TRBV6-3 and TRBJ2-1; 7 bases line up with TRBD2. Looked up from germline, CDR1 is MNHEY and CDR2 is SVGEGT. Trimming removed 2 bases from V and 4 bases from J; junction bases left unmatched: 5. The CDR3 consists of 15 residues. CDR3 sequence (DNA): TGTGCCAGCAGTTACCTAGCGGCCGAATACAATGAGCAGTTCTTC. This encodes CASSYLAAEYNEQFF.

The CDR3 sequence is CASSPSIDNEQFF. The CDR3 DNA sequence: TGTGCCAGCAGCCCATCAATAGACAATGAGCAGTTCTTC. The chain has TRBV14 and TRBJ2-1; D is undetermined. Germline lookup yields CDR1 SGHDN and CDR2 FVKESK. CDR3 length equals 13 residues. V gave up 4 bases and J gave up 5 bases, with 9 bases separating them.

Concerning this clonotype itself: This may come from a read error, since a much larger clone is one base off. The chain couples TRBV20-1 to TRBJ2-1; TRBD1 might be the D (6 bases). CDR3 length: 14 amino acids. V lost 6 bases to trimming and J lost 5 bases, with 17 bases between them. Germline CDR1 is DFQATT and CDR2 is SNEGSKA (reference sequence). The CDR3 sequence is CSARGRGENNEQFF. CDR3 in DNA: TGCAGTGCCAGGGGAAGGGGCGAAAACAATGAGCAGTTCTTC.

V gene TRBV7-9 combines with J gene TRBJ2-2, with a tentative D call TRBD1 (5 bases). The ends were cut back, 3 bases at V and 4 bases at J, with 12 bases in the middle. CDR1 and CDR2 (germline): SEHNR, FQNEAQ (reference sequence). The CDR3 consists of 15 residues. CDR3 residues: CASSLPQAPTGELFF. The CDR3 bases are TGTGCCAGCAGCTTGCCACAGGCGCCCACCGGGGAGCTGTTTTTT.

J is TRBJ2-3 and V is TRBV7-6; TRBD1 or TRBD2 may be the D gene (5 bases each). Germline CDR1 is SGHVS and CDR2 is FNYEAQ. Deletions cut 0 bases from V and 4 bases from J, with 11 bases between. CDR3 length: 15 amino acids. The CDR3 spells CASSLASRGADTQYF. CDR3 DNA: TGTGCCAGCAGCTTAGCATCCCGGGGCGCAGATACGCAGTATTTT.

This clonotype was detected a few times. The gene calls are TRBV27 and TRBJ2-5, with 7 nucleotides matching TRBD2. CDR3 length: 17 residues. V was clipped by 8 bases and J by 5 bases; unmatched bases: 20. Germline loops: CDR1 MNHEY, CDR2 SMNVEV (reference sequence). CDR3 loop: CASAPFQRSGSLETQYF. In DNA form, the CDR3 reads TGTGCCAGCGCGCCGTTTCAGCGTAGCGGGTCCCTCGAGACCCAGTACTTC.

This clonotype was counted many times. The chain is built from TRBV6-1 and TRBJ2-2; D is uncertain. Germline-derived CDR1 and CDR2 are MNHNS and SASEGT. The germline V and J ends were trimmed by 5 bases and 4 bases, with 23 bases remaining between them. This CDR3 is built from 18 residues. The CDR3 loop reads CASSKRVALTSLTGELFF. CDR3 coding DNA: TGTGCCAGCAGTAAAAGGGTAGCCTTGACTTCCCTCACCGGGGAGCTGTTTTTT.

This clonotype was counted between two and nine times. The rearrangement links TRBV12-3 or TRBV12-4 to TRBJ1-1; D is uncertain. V was pared by 2 bases and J by 4 bases, with 5 bases between. The CDR3 is made up of 12 amino acids. CDR3 residues: CASSLTATEAFF. CDR3 nucleotide sequence: TGTGCCAGCAGTTTAACGGCCACTGAAGCTTTCTTT.

This clonotype was counted a few times. V gene TRBV19 combines with J gene TRBJ1-6; D remains unclear. Deletions cut 5 bases from V and 8 bases from J, with 10 bases between. The V gene's germline CDR1 is LNHDA and CDR2 SQIVND (reference sequence). The CDR3 contains 13 residues. CDR3: CASSQVFDSPLHF. CDR3 in DNA: TGTGCCAGTAGTCAGGTTTTCGATTCACCCCTCCACTTT.

The chain couples TRBV28 to TRBJ1-6; a possible D gene is TRBD1 (6 bases). Germline-derived CDR1 and CDR2 are MDHEN and SYDVKM. The CDR3 runs 15 residues. Deletions cut 5 bases from V and 6 bases from J, with 14 bases between. CDR3 in amino acids: CASSPMTGRNSPLHF. For the CDR3, the DNA is TGTGCCAGCAGTCCTATGACAGGCCGTAATTCACCCCTCCACTTT.

Concerning this clonotype: A much bigger clone sits one base away, suggesting this may be a read error. V usage is TRBV7-4 and J usage is TRBJ1-1; no clear D. The ends were cut back, 4 bases at V and 4 bases at J, with 13 bases in the middle. CDR1 and CDR2 (germline): SGHVT, SQSDAQ. The CDR3 is made up of 14 amino acids. CDR3: CASSSELTSTEAFF. Here the CDR3 DNA reads TGTGCCAGCAGCTCAGAACTGACATCCACTGAAGCTTTCTTT.

This clonotype was seen many times. The chain is built from TRBV25-1 and TRBJ2-3, with 11 positions matching TRBD2. Germline V gives CDR1 MGHDK, CDR2 SYGVNS. The CDR3 totals 15 residues. V lost 3 bases, J lost 5 bases, and 4 bases stayed unmatched. This CDR3 reads CASSEISGGGDTQYF. CDR3 coding DNA: TGTGCCAGCAGTGAGATTAGCGGGGGGGGAGATACGCAGTATTTT.

This clonotype was seen only a few times. The chain couples TRBV24-1 to TRBJ2-1, with D possibly matching TRBD2 (6 bases). CDR3 size: 16 residues. The V and J ends lost 5 bases and 0 bases respectively, with 13 bases between them. Germline V gives CDR1 KGHDR, CDR2 SFDVKD. The DNA for the CDR3 is TGTGCCACCAGTGCAGTTAGCGGTATCTCCTACAATGAGCAGTTCTTC. This gives the protein CATSAVSGISYNEQFF.

This clonotype was detected a few times. J is TRBJ1-2 and V is TRBV9; no definite D call. Germline-derived CDR1 and CDR2 are SGDLS and YYNGEE. This CDR3 contains 13 residues. Between the trimmed V and J ends, which lost 1 base and 2 bases, there was a span of 6 bases. CDR3 sequence reads: CASSVSENYGYTF. The CDR3 DNA reads TGTGCCAGCAGCGTATCGGAGAACTATGGCTACACCTTC.

This clonotype was detected many times. J is TRBJ2-5 and V is TRBV20-1, with D perhaps TRBD1 (6 bases). Trimming took 0 bases from V and 0 from J, leaving 11 bases between them. Looked up from germline, CDR1 is DFQATT and CDR2 is SNEGSKA (reference sequence). The length of the CDR3 is 15 residues. The CDR3 sequence is CSARDYRAHQETQYF. Written as DNA, the CDR3 is TGCAGTGCTAGAGATTACAGGGCCCACCAAGAGACCCAGTACTTC.